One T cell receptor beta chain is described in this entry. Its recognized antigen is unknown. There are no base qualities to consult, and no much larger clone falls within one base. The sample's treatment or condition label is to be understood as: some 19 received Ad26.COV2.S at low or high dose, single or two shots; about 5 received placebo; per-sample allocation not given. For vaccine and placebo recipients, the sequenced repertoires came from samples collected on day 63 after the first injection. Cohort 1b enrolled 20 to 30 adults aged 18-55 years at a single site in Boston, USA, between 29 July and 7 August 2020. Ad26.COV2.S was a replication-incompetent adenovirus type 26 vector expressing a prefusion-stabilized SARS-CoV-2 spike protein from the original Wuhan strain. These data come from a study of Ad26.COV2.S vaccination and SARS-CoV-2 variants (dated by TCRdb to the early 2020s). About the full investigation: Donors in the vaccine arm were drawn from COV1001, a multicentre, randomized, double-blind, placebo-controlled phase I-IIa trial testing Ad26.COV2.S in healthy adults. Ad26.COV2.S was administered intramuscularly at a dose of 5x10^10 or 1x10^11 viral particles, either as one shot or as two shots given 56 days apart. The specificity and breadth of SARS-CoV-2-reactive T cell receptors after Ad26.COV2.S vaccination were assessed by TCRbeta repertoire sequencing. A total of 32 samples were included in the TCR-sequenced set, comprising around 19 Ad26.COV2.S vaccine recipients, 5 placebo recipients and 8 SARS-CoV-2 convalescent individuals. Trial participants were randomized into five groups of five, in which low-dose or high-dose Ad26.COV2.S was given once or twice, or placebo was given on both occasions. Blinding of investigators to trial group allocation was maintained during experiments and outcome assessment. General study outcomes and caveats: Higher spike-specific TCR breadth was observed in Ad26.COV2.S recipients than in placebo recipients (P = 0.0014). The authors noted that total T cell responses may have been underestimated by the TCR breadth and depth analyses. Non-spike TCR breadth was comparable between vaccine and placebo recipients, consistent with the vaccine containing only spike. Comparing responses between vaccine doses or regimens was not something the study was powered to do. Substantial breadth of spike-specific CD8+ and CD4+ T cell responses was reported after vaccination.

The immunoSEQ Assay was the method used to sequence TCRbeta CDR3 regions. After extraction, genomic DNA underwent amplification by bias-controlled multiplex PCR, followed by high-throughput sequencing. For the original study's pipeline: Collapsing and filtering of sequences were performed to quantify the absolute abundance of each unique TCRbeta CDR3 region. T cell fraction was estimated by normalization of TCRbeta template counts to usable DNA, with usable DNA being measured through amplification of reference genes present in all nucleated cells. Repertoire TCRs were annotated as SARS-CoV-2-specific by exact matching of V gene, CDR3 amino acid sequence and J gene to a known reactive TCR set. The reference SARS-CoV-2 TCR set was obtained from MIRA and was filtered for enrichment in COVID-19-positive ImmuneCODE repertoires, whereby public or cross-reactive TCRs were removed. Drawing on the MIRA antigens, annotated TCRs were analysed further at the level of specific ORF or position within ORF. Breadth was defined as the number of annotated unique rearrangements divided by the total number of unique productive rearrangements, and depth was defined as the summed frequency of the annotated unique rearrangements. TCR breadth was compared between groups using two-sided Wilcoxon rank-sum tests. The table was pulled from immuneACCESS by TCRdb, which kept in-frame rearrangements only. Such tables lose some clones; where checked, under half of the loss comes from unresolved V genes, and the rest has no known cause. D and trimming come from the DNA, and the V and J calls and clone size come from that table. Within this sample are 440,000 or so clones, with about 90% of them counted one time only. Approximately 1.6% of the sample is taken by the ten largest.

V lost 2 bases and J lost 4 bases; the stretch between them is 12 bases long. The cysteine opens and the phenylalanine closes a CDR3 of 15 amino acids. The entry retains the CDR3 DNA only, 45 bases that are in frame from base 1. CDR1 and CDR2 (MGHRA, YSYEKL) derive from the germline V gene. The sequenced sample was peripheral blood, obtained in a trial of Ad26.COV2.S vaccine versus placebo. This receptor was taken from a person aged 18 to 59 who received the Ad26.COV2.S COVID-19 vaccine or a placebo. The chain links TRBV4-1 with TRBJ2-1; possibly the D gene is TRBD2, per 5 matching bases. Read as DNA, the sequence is TGCGCCAGCAGCCAACCGGGGAGAGCTTACAATGAGCAGTTCTTC. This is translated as CASSQPGRAYNEQFF.